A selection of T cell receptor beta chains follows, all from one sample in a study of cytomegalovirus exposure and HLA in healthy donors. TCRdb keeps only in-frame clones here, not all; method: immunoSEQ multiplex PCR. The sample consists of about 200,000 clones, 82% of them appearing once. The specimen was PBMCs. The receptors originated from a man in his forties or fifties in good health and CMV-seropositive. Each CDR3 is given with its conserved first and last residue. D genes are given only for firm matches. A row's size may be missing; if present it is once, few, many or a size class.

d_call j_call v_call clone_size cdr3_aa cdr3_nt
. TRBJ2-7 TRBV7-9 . CAAQGSSYEQYF TGTGCCGCACAGGGAAGCTCCTACGAGCAGTACTTC
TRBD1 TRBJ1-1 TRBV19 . CASSEWTGGVWTEAFF TGTGCCAGTAGTGAATGGACAGGGGGAGTTTGGACTGAAGCTTTCTTT
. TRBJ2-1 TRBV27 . CASMQETYNEQFF TGTGCCAGCATGCAAGAGACCTACAATGAGCAGTTCTTC
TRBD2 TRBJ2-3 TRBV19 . CASRVLAGGGDTQYF TGTGCCAGTAGGGTGCTAGCGGGAGGGGGAGATACGCAGTATTTT
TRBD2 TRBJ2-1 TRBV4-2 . CASSRLAGGNNEQFF TGTGCCAGCAGCCGTCTAGCGGGAGGAAACAATGAGCAGTTCTTC
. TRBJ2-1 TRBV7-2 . CASSLQGGEQFF TGTGCCAGCAGCCTGCAGGGAGGTGAGCAGTTCTTC
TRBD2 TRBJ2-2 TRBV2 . CASRWTSGTGELFF TGTGCCAGCAGGTGGACTAGCGGGACCGGGGAGCTGTTTTTT
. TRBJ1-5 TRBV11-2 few CASSRTSNQPQHF TGTGCCAGCAGCCGAACGAGTAATCAGCCCCAGCATTTT
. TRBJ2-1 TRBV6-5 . CASSYSSGLDEQFF TGTGCCAGCAGTTACTCATCAGGGCTCGATGAGCAGTTCTTC
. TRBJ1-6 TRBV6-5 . CASSYSGRANSPLHF TGTGCCAGCAGTTACTCGGGCAGGGCCAATTCACCCCTCCACTTT
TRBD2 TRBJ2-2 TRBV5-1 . CASAWGGFDTGELFF TGCGCCAGCGCTTGGGGAGGGTTCGACACCGGGGAGCTGTTTTTT
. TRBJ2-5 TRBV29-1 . CSVEKAGGQETQYF TGCAGCGTTGAGAAGGCGGGCGGCCAAGAGACCCAGTACTTC